Each of the 6 T cell receptor beta chains below was sequenced from the same sample in a study of OX40 agonist ivuxolimab in advanced cancers. The method was immunoSEQ multiplex PCR; TCRdb's version includes in-frame clones alone and lacks a portion of them. The sample shows about 67,000 clones, about nine tenths of them seen only once. The source was CD4+ or CD8+ T cells sorted from blood, collected in a trial of the OX40 agonist ivuxolimab. All receptors derive from an adult with an advanced solid tumor such as melanoma, head and neck, liver or kidney cancer.

The rearrangement uses TRBV10-3 and TRBJ1-6; D perhaps matches TRBD1 (5 bases). This CDR3 contains 13 residues. Per germline, CDR1 ENHRY and CDR2 SYGVKD. V lost 0 bases and J 8 bases, leaving 5 bases between the germline ends. The CDR3 bases are TGTGCCATCAGTGAGTCGACAGATTCACCCCTCCACTTT. As protein: CAISESTDSPLHF.

The rearrangement joins TRBV2 to TRBJ2-5, with D tentatively TRBD1 (6 bases). V dropped 7 bases and J dropped 2 bases, with 14 bases sitting between them. Germline CDR1 is SNHLY and CDR2 is FYNNEI. The CDR3 has 14 residues. CDR3 coding DNA: TGTGCCAGCAACAGGGCATTCGGTCAAGAGACCCAGTACTTC. It codes for CASNRAFGQETQYF.

The chain carries TRBV19 and TRBJ1-2; D gene uncertain. The germline V gene encodes CDR1 LNHDA and CDR2 SQIVND (reference sequence). Trimming shortened V by 5 bases and J by 4 bases, and 14 bases separated the two germline ends. The CDR3 extends over 14 amino acids. CDR3 in amino acids: CASSFSRTVYGYTF. Written as DNA, the CDR3 is TGTGCCAGTAGTTTCAGCAGGACGGTCTATGGCTACACCTTC.

The chain recombines TRBV4-1 with TRBJ2-7; 10 nucleotides line up with TRBD1. Germline-derived CDR1 and CDR2 are MGHRA and YSYEKL. CDR3 length: 18 amino acids. V trimming: 1 base; J trimming: 5 bases; junction bases outside the gene matches: 14. The CDR3 sequence: CASSQADLPGQGSHEQYF. The CDR3 nucleotides are TGCGCCAGCAGCCAAGCGGACTTACCGGGACAGGGGTCCCACGAGCAGTACTTC.

This clone was seen only once. This chain joins TRBV28 and TRBJ1-4; TRBD1 matches at 7 bases. This CDR3 is built from 17 residues. After removal of 4 bases from V and 3 bases from J, the junction contained 11 bases not matched to a gene. The germline V gene encodes CDR1 MDHEN and CDR2 SYDVKM. The DNA for the CDR3 is TGTGCCAGCAGTTCCTCCCAAGGGGGCAGGGCTAATGAAAAACTGTTTTTT. It translates to CASSSSQGGRANEKLFF.

The rearrangement joins TRBV29-1 to TRBJ2-7; D uncertain. Trimming took 0 bases from V and 2 from J, leaving 8 bases between them. This CDR3 is built from 13 residues. Germline V gene data show CDR1 as SQVTM and CDR2 as ANQGSEA. The DNA for the CDR3 is TGCAGCGTTGAAGATCGCCAGACCTACGAGCAGTACTTC. Its translation: CSVEDRQTYEQYF.